These T cell receptor beta chains were read from a single sample in a study of T cell repertoires in cytomegalovirus infection. Their specific antigens are unknown. TCRdb redid the calling of the reads with MiXCR, one entry per CDR3 protein. The sample comprises 400,000 to 600,000 distinct CDR3 sequences, roughly 46% of which are singletons, and 35% to 50% rests with the top ten. Sequenced material: cultured PBMCs, taken from culture after CMV antigen stimulation. Receptors originate from a human donor in good health (CMV status not recorded). Some clones in this sample may be carry-over from other donors' samples. Each CDR3 is given with its conserved first and last residue. D genes are given only for firm matches. Only some rows state a clone size, as once, few, many or a class for expanded clones.

clone_size	v_call	j_call	cdr3_length	d_call	cdr3_nt	cdr3_aa
NA	TRBV30	TRBJ2-3	14	TRBD2	TGTGCCTGGAGTGTGGGACTAGCGTTAAATACGCAGTATTTT	CAWSVGLALNTQYF
few	TRBV19	TRBJ2-7	16	TRBD1	TGTGCCAGTAGTCCGCGACCGGGACAGGCGACGGGGGAGCAGTACTTC	CASSPRPGQATGEQYF
few	TRBV5-4	TRBJ2-4	14	NA	TGTGCCAGCACCAACCTGGGGGGGCCAAACATTCAGTACTTC	CASTNLGGPNIQYF
few	TRBV7-2	TRBJ2-4	14	NA	TGTGCCAGCAGCTCGGGACTAGCCAAAAACATTCAGTACTTC	CASSSGLAKNIQYF
NA	TRBV7-2	TRBJ2-3	13	TRBD2	TGTGCCAGCAGCCCCTACAAAGCGGGGGACCAGTATTTT	CASSPYKAGDQYF
NA	TRBV12-3/TRBV12-4	TRBJ2-5	16	TRBD2	TGTGCCAGCAGTTTATCCCTTGGGGGAGGGAAAGAGACCCAGTACTTC	CASSLSLGGGKETQYF
NA	TRBV6-7	TRBJ2-1	13	NA	TGTGCCAGCAGTTACCCGGGGGTCGGTGAGCAGTTCTTC	CASSYPGVGEQFF
many	TRBV6-2/TRBV6-3	TRBJ2-3	15	NA	TGTGCCAGCAGAACCGACAGGAGGGCTCCAGATACGCAGTATTTT	CASRTDRRAPDTQYF
few	TRBV7-2	TRBJ1-5	16	NA	TGTGCCAGCAGCTTATGGTCAGAAGATAGCAATCAGCCCCAGCATTTT	CASSLWSEDSNQPQHF
few	TRBV19	TRBJ2-5	14	NA	TGTGCCAGTAGTATATCCGCGGGAAGAGAGACCCAGTACTTC	CASSISAGRETQYF
NA	TRBV6-1	TRBJ1-1	13	NA	TGTGCCAGCAGTGAGGGGGTGGGAGGGCAAGCTTTCTTT	CASSEGVGGQAFF
NA	TRBV7-2	TRBJ2-7	15	TRBD2	TGTGCCAGCAGCTTACGTAGCGGGAGCTCCTACGAGCAGTACTTC	CASSLRSGSSYEQYF
NA	TRBV7-2	TRBJ1-6	16	NA	TGTGCCAGCAGCCTCATCTGGCAGGGGCGGTGGTCACCCCTCCACTTT	CASSLIWQGRWSPLHF
many	TRBV7-8	TRBJ1-5	14	NA	TGTGCCAGCAGCTTATGGGGGCGCATCCAGCCCCAGCATTTT	CASSLWGRIQPQHF
NA	TRBV11-1	TRBJ2-7	13	TRBD2	TGTGCCAGCAGCCCCGGGGGGGGGCACGAGCAGTACTTC	CASSPGGGHEQYF
few	TRBV5-3	TRBJ2-1	15	TRBD1	TGTGCCAGCAGATTTACCGGGACAGCTTGGAATGAGCAGTTCTTC	CASRFTGTAWNEQFF